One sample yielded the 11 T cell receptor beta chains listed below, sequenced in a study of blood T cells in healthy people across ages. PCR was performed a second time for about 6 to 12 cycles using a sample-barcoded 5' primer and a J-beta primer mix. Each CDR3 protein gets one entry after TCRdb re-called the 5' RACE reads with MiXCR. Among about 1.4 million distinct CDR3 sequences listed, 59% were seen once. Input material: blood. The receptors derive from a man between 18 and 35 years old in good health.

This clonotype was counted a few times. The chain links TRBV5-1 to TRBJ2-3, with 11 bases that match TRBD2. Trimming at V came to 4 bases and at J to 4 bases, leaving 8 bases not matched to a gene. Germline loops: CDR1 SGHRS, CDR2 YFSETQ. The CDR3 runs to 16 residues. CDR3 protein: CASSEGLAGFSDTQYF. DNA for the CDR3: TGCGCCAGCAGCGAAGGACTAGCGGGTTTCTCAGATACGCAGTATTTT.

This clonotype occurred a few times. The CDR3 loop is CSTRLGGNTEAFF. CDR3 DNA sequence: TGCAGCACACGGCTGGGGGGGAACACTGAAGCTTTCTTT. J is TRBJ1-1 and V is TRBV29-1; the D gene is possibly TRBD1 (5 bases). The CDR3 has 13 residues. V lost 8 bases to trimming and J lost 1 base, with 14 bases between them. Germline lookup yields CDR1 SQVTM and CDR2 ANQGSEA.

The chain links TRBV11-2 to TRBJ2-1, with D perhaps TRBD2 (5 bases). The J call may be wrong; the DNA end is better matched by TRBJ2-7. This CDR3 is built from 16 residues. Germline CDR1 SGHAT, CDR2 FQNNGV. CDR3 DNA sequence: TGTGCCAGCAGCTTTTTTCCTAGCAGCCCCTCGGATGAGCAGTACTTC. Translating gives CASSFFPSSPSDEQYF.

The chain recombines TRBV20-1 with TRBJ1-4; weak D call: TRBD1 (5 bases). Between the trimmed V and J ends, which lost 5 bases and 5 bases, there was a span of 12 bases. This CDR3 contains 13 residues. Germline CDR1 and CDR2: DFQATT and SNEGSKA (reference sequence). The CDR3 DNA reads TGCAGTGCTGACCGGGACCAAAATGAAAAACTGTTTTTT. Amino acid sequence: CSADRDQNEKLFF.

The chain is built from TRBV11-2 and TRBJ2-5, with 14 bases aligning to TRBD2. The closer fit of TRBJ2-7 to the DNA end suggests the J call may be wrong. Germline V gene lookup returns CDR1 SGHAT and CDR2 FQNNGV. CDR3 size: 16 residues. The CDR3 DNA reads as TGTGCCAGCAGCTCAAGACTAGCGGGAGGGATAAACGAGCAGTACTTC. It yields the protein CASSSRLAGGINEQYF.

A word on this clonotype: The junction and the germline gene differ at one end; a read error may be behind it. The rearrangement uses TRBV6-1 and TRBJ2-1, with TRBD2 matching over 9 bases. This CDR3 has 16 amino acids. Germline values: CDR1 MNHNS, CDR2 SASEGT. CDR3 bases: TGCGCCAGCAGTGAAGAAGCGGGAGGTTCTTACAGTGAGCAGTTCTTC. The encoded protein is CASSEEAGGSYSEQFF.

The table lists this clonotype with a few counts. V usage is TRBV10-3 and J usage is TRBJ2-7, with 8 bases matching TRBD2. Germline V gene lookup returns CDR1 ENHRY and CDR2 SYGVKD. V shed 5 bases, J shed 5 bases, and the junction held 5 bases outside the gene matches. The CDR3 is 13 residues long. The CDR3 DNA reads TGTGCCATCAGTACACCGCGGGGGGACGAGCAGTACTTC. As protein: CAISTPRGDEQYF.

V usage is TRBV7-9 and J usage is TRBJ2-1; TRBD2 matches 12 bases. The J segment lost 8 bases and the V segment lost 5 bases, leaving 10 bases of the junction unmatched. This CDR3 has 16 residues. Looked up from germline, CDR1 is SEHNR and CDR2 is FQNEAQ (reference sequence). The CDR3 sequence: CASSHPTSGSSDEQFF. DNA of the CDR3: TGTGCCAGCAGCCATCCGACTAGCGGGAGTTCGGATGAGCAGTTCTTC.

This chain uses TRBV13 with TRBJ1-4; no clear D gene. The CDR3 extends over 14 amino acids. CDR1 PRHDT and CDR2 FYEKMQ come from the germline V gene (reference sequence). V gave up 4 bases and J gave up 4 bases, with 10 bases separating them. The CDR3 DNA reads TGTGCCAGCAGCTCTACGACCGGTAATGAAAAACTGTTTTTT. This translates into CASSSTTGNEKLFF.

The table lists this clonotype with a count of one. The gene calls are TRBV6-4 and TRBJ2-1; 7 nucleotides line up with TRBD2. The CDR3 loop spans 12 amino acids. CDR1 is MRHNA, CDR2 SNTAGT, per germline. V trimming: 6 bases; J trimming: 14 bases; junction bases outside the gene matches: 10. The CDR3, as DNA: TGTGCCAGCAGGGGGGGGGAGCGTGCGAAGTTCTTC. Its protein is CASRGGERAKFF.

In DNA, the CDR3 is TGTGCCAGCAGCTCGACCGAGTGGCGGAGGGAGGGGTGGTACGAGCAGTACTTC. Its translation is CASSSTEWRREGWYEQYF. This rearrangement joins TRBV27 to TRBJ2-5, with 7 bases identical to TRBD2. The better agreement between TRBJ2-7 and the DNA end casts doubt on the J call. CDR3 length equals 18 residues. From germline, CDR1 is MNHEY and CDR2 SMNVEV (reference sequence).